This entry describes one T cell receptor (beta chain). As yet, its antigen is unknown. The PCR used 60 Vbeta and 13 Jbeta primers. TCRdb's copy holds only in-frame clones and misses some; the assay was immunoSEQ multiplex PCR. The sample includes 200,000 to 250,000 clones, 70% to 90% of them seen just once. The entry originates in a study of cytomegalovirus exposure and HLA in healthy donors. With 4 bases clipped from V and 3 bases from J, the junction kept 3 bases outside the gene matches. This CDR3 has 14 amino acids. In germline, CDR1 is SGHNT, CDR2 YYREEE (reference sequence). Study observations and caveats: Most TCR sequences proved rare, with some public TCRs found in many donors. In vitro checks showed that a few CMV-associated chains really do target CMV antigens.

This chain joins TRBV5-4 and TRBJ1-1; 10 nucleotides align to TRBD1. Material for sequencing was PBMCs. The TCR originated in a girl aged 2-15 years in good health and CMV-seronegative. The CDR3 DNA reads TGTGCCAGCAGCCTGACAGGGGGCTACACTGAAGCTTTCTTT. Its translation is CASSLTGGYTEAFF. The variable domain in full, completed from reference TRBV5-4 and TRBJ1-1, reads ETGVTQSPTHLIKTRGQQVTLRCSSQSGHNTVSWYQQALGQGPQFIFQYYREEENGRGNFPPRFSGLQFPNYSSELNVNALELDDSALYLCASSLTGGYTEAFFGQGTRLTVV.